One and the same sample provided the 19 T cell receptor beta chains below, sequenced in a study of cytomegalovirus exposure and HLA in healthy donors. In the PCR, 60 Vbeta and 13 Jbeta primers were used. Clones were read by immunoSEQ multiplex PCR, and TCRdb kept only the in-frame ones, dropping some. The sample lists 90,000 to 120,000 clones, roughly 9.1% occurring once. Sequencing was performed on PBMCs. These receptors all come from a man between 40 and 49 years old in good health and CMV-seropositive.

This clone has just a few counts. The chain uses TRBV19 and TRBJ2-2; 8 bases map to TRBD1. Trimming removed 9 bases from V and 8 bases from J; junction bases left unmatched: 11. Germline V CDR1 and CDR2: LNHDA, SQIVND (reference sequence). This CDR3 contains 14 residues. This CDR3 reads CARTPGGRAGELFF. The CDR3 bases are TGTGCCAGAACTCCAGGGGGCAGGGCGGGGGAGCTGTTTTTT.

This clone turned up a few times. The chain employs TRBV7-2 and TRBJ2-1; a weak D match, TRBD1 (5 bases). The CDR3 sequence is 13 residues long. With 5 bases removed from V and 7 bases from J, the gap between germline ends came to 12 bases. Germline CDR1 SGHTA, CDR2 FQGNSA. DNA for the CDR3: TGTGCCAGCAGCGACAGTTTACAAAATGAGCAGTTCTTC. Amino acid sequence: CASSDSLQNEQFF.

This clone appeared a few times. This chain joins TRBV9 and TRBJ1-4; 10 positions match TRBD1. CDR1 and CDR2 (germline): SGDLS, YYNGEE. The CDR3 length is 15 residues. V gave up 4 bases and J gave up 7 bases; unmatched junction bases: 7. CDR3 sequence reads: CASSPRQGASEKLFF. The CDR3 DNA is TGTGCCAGCAGCCCCCGACAGGGGGCTAGTGAAAAACTGTTTTTT.

The chain joins TRBV27 to TRBJ2-5; 12 nucleotides line up with TRBD2. The DNA end is a closer match to TRBJ2-7, so the J assignment may be wrong. The CDR3 is 15 residues long. CDR1 and CDR2 (germline): MNHEY, SMNVEV (reference sequence). Written as DNA, the CDR3 is TGTGCCAGCGGCTTGACTAGCGGGAGTTTCTACGAGCAGTACTTC. Translation gives CASGLTSGSFYEQYF.

As DNA, the CDR3 is TGTGCCAGCAGGGGGATGGGGCCGAGGAATGAGCAGTTCTTC. It specifies CASRGMGPRNEQFF. The V and J genes are TRBV6-5 and TRBJ2-1; D might be TRBD1 (5 bases). In germline, CDR1 is MNHEY, CDR2 SVGAGI. This CDR3 contains 14 residues. Trimming pared 6 bases from V and 7 bases from J, leaving 16 bases between.

V and J are TRBV6-5 and TRBJ2-1; 8 bases align to TRBD1. The CDR3 has 14 residues. The V gene end was trimmed by 1 base and the J gene end by 5 bases; junction bases not matched to a gene: 1. CDR1 is MNHEY, CDR2 SVGAGI, per germline. CDR3 in amino acids: CASSYWTGNNEQFF. Here the CDR3 DNA reads TGTGCCAGCAGTTACTGGACAGGGAACAATGAGCAGTTCTTC.

This clone was observed a few times. The gene calls are TRBV6-1 and TRBJ1-2, with TRBD1 matching over 11 bases. The CDR3 is 15 residues long. The V and J ends lost 7 bases and 1 base, in that order; junction bases with no gene match: 5. Germline V CDR1 and CDR2: MNHNS, SASEGT. This CDR3 reads CASTGQGAFNYGYTF. Here the CDR3 DNA reads TGTGCCAGCACTGGACAGGGGGCCTTTAACTATGGCTACACCTTC.

J is TRBJ1-2 and V is TRBV29-1; TRBD1 aligns across 9 bases. The ends lost 6 bases at V and 8 bases at J; junction bases unmatched: 4. This CDR3 comprises 11 residues. CDR1 is SQVTM, CDR2 ANQGSEA, per germline. CDR3: CSVDRGRGYTF. The CDR3 DNA reads as TGCAGCGTGGACAGGGGTCGGGGCTACACCTTC.

The rearrangement links TRBV13 to TRBJ2-6; 13 positions match TRBD2. The germline V gene has CDR1 PRHDT and CDR2 FYEKMQ (reference sequence). V lost 4 bases to trimming and J lost 2 bases; unmatched junction nucleotides: 2. This CDR3 is 17 amino acids long. CDR3 coding DNA: TGTGCCAGCAGCTCAGGACTAGCGGGAGCTGGGGCCAACGTCCTGACTTTC. It encodes CASSSGLAGAGANVLTF.

This clone was picked up a small number of times. This chain joins TRBV29-1 and TRBJ1-2, with D possibly matching TRBD1 (6 bases). The V gene lost 1 base and the J gene lost 7 bases, with 13 bases spanning the gap. This CDR3 has 13 amino acids. From germline, CDR1 is SQVTM and CDR2 ANQGSEA. The chain's CDR3 is CSVEVITGSGYTF. CDR3 coding DNA: TGCAGCGTTGAAGTGATTACAGGGTCTGGCTACACCTTC.

This chain uses TRBV25-1 with TRBJ2-7, with D hard to call. The better agreement between TRBJ2-5 and the DNA end casts doubt on the J call. The CDR3 runs to 15 residues. Germline values: CDR1 MGHDK, CDR2 SYGVNS. The CDR3 is CASSEPPPSGETQYF. In DNA, the CDR3 is TGTGCCAGCAGTGAGCCTCCTCCTTCGGGAGAGACCCAGTACTTC.

The V call is TRBV11-3, the J call TRBJ2-1; tentatively, D is TRBD2 (5 bases). Germline lookup yields CDR1 SGHNT and CDR2 YENEEA. V lost 5 bases and J lost 3, with 29 bases in between. This CDR3 spans 20 amino acids. DNA of the CDR3: TGTGCCAGCAGCCCGATCCGGGAATCTCGGCCGGAGTACCTCTACAATGAGCAGTTCTTC. Translating it yields CASSPIRESRPEYLYNEQFF.

The chain recombines TRBV9 with TRBJ2-2; D may be TRBD2 (6 bases). Germline V gives CDR1 SGDLS, CDR2 YYNGEE. There are 13 residues in the CDR3. The ends were cut back, 3 bases at V and 8 bases at J, with 11 bases in the middle. CDR3: CASSGDGTGELFF. The CDR3 DNA sequence: TGTGCCAGCAGCGGAGACGGGACTGGGGAGCTGTTTTTT.

This clone has more than one count but fewer than ten. The V and J genes are TRBV21-1 and TRBJ2-5; the table gives TRBD1 as D, unverified against the DNA. TRBV21-1 constitutes a pseudogene. The CDR3 sequence is 14 residues long. In DNA, the CDR3 is TGTGCCAGCAGCAAAGGCCAGGGTAAAGAGACCCAGTACTTC. It encodes CASSKGQGKETQYF.

In this sample, this clone turned up a few times. This rearrangement joins TRBV9 to TRBJ2-3, with TRBD1 as a possible D gene (5 bases). Trimming removed 3 bases from V and 5 bases from J, with 13 bases in between. Germline V gene sequence: CDR1 SGDLS, CDR2 YYNGEE. The CDR3 sequence is 14 residues long. The CDR3 protein is CASSGSRAGDTQYF. The CDR3 DNA follows: TGTGCCAGCAGCGGATCCAGGGCCGGAGATACGCAGTATTTT.

The chain uses TRBV6-5 and TRBJ1-6, with TRBD1 matching over 9 bases. Germline loops: CDR1 MNHEY, CDR2 SVGAGI. This CDR3 is built from 16 residues. V gave up 4 bases and J gave up 10 bases; unmatched junction bases: 11. Here the CDR3 reads CASSFRYRGRNSPLHF. In DNA form, the CDR3 reads TGTGCCAGCAGTTTTCGGTACAGGGGGCGGAACTCACCCCTCCACTTT.

This rearrangement joins TRBV14 to TRBJ2-3; no reliable D call. This CDR3 is 19 amino acids long. Germline V gene sequence: CDR1 SGHDN, CDR2 FVKESK. Trimming removed 4 bases from V and 0 bases from J, with 23 bases in between. The CDR3 nucleotides are TGTGCCAGCAGCCCACCTTTTATCTCTGCGGTTAGGAGCACAGATACGCAGTATTTT. Encoded protein: CASSPPFISAVRSTDTQYF.

The gene calls are TRBV6-5 and TRBJ1-2; 7 positions match TRBD1. The trim removed 2 bases at V and 5 bases at J, leaving 11 bases unmatched. The CDR3 sequence is 16 residues long. Looked up from germline, CDR1 is MNHEY and CDR2 is SVGAGI. The CDR3 region is CASSYRPGTALYGYTF. CDR3 coding DNA: TGTGCCAGCAGTTACCGACCGGGGACAGCTCTTTATGGCTACACCTTC.

The chain recombines TRBV9 with TRBJ1-2; 10 bases are shared with TRBD1. V shed 2 bases, J shed 8 bases, and the junction held 3 bases outside the gene matches. This CDR3 has 13 residues. Germline V gene sequence: CDR1 SGDLS, CDR2 YYNGEE. As DNA, the CDR3 is TGTGCCAGCAGCGTTGACAGGGGGCAGGGCTACACCTTC. The encoded protein is CASSVDRGQGYTF.